This is a list of T cell receptor beta chains from one sample in a study of cytomegalovirus exposure and HLA in healthy donors. Measured with immunoSEQ multiplex PCR; TCRdb has only the in-frame clones, and not every one. Seen here are 100,000 to 150,000 clones, more than 70% observed once, and the top ten hold 0.9% to 1.2%. Sequenced input: PBMCs. These receptors were collected from a male donor in good health and CMV-seronegative. The CDR3 runs from the conserved cysteine through the conserved F or W. A D gene is named only where the DNA matches it firmly.

d_gene	v_gene	j_gene	CDR3aa
.	TRBV6-4	TRBJ1-1	CASPPGSSTEAFF
.	TRBV5-1	TRBJ1-1	CASSLGRGSDTEAFF
.	TRBV6-1	TRBJ2-1	CASSEEAWNEQFF
TRBD1	TRBV27	TRBJ2-3	CASSLTGFPDTQYF
.	TRBV7-9	TRBJ2-3	CASSFFQGTDTQYF
.	TRBV7-2	TRBJ2-1	CASSLGGNSYNEQFF
.	TRBV7-9	TRBJ2-5	CASSPGSSTETQYF
.	TRBV7-2	TRBJ1-5	CASSLSYSNQPQHF
.	TRBV27	TRBJ1-1	CASSLGSYTEAFF
.	TRBV5-1	TRBJ1-1	CASSLGAGYTEAFF
.	TRBV11-3	TRBJ2-7	CASSLDEDTTYEQYF
.	TRBV6-1	TRBJ1-2	CASSEAGTLYGYTF
TRBD2	TRBV6-5	TRBJ2-1	CASSLGGGYNEQFF
.	TRBV9	TRBJ1-4	CASSVHSATNEKLFF
.	TRBV6-5	TRBJ2-6	CASSYFQVSGANVLTF
.	TRBV27	TRBJ1-1	CASSAGQLNTEAFF
.	TRBV29-1	TRBJ2-1	CSVDRRGQFF
TRBD1	TRBV5-1	TRBJ1-4	CASSSGDRPSATNEKLFF
TRBD1	TRBV19	TRBJ1-1	CASSIPPTGGRMNTEAFF
.	TRBV5-1	TRBJ2-5	CASSLGTSQETQYF